This is a list of T cell receptor beta chains from one sample in a study of blood T cell repertoires in COVID-19. The repertoire was sequenced with immunoSEQ multiplex PCR; TCRdb's copy has only in-frame clones and lacks some. The sample contains just over 650,000 clones, about 90% of which appear only once. The sequenced material came from peripheral blood. Source of these receptors: a woman aged 18-29 years with acute or convalescent COVID-19. Each CDR3 is given with its conserved first and last residue. The D gene is left open where the match is weak. Clone size is stated in some rows and not others, as once, few, many or a class when expanded.

d_call,v_call,clone_size,j_call,cdr3_nt,cdr3_aa
.,TRBV12-3/TRBV12-4,.,TRBJ1-2,TGTGCCAGCAGTTCGGGGGGAAGTGGCTACACCTTC,CASSSGGSGYTF
.,TRBV6-5,.,TRBJ1-2,TGTGCCAGCAGTTACACCAAGGGAGACTATGGCTACACCTTC,CASSYTKGDYGYTF
.,TRBV12-3/TRBV12-4,.,TRBJ2-3,TGTGCCAGCAGCATCACAGATACGCAGTATTTT,CASSITDTQYF
TRBD1,TRBV5-6,.,TRBJ2-2,TGTGCCAGCACCCGAGGAGGACAGGGGGCGCCCAACACCGGGGAGCTGTTTTTT,CASTRGGQGAPNTGELFF
TRBD1,TRBV13,.,TRBJ2-2,TGTGCCAGCAGCCAAAACAGGGGGTTCACCGGGGAGCTGTTTTTT,CASSQNRGFTGELFF
TRBD2,TRBV7-2,.,TRBJ2-7,TGTGCCAGCAGCTACGGGACTAGCGGCTACGAGCAGTACTTC,CASSYGTSGYEQYF
TRBD1,TRBV20-1,.,TRBJ2-1,TGCAGTGCTACAGGGGGCAATGAGCAGTTCTTC,CSATGGNEQFF
.,TRBV10-2,.,TRBJ2-3,TGCGTCAGCAGTTCCTTCAGGGACTTGGGCACAGATACGCAGTATTTT,CVSSSFRDLGTDTQYF
.,TRBV27,.,TRBJ1-1,TGTGCCAGCAGTTTACGGACAGCTTCGAACACTGAAGCTTTCTTT,CASSLRTASNTEAFF
.,TRBV4-3,.,TRBJ1-5,TGCGCCAGCAGCCAAGGTTCAGGTCAGCCCCAGCATTTT,CASSQGSGQPQHF
.,TRBV5-6,.,TRBJ1-1,TGTGCCAGCAGCTTGGGAACAGGCACTGAAGCTTTCTTT,CASSLGTGTEAFF
.,TRBV30,few,TRBJ1-1,TGTGCCTGGAGTCGGACAGTTGGAGGTGAAGCTTTCTTT,CAWSRTVGGEAFF
.,TRBV27,few,TRBJ1-4,TGTGCCAGCAGTTTAATTATCGGTAACCCTAATGAAAAACTGTTTTTT,CASSLIIGNPNEKLFF
.,TRBV7-2,.,TRBJ2-7,TGTGCCAGCAGCTCCGGGAATTCCTACGAGCAGTACTTC,CASSSGNSYEQYF
TRBD1,TRBV30,.,TRBJ2-7,TGTGCCCGACGGGACAGGTCATCCTACGAGCAGTACTTC,CARRDRSSYEQYF
TRBD2,TRBV3-1/TRBV3-2,.,TRBJ2-3,TGTGCCAGCAGCCAAGTGCGGGGGGGCCCGGATACGCAGTATTTT,CASSQVRGGPDTQYF
.,TRBV10-2,.,TRBJ1-5,TGCGCCAGCAGTGTCCAGGGTGGAGGGCAGCCCCAGCATTTT,CASSVQGGGQPQHF